This T cell receptor (beta chain) was identified in a study of CD8+CD57+ T cells in acquired aplastic anemia. Notes on the study in general: Patients and controls shared under 35 CD8+ CDR3 sequences, highly expressed in patients.

Notes on this clonotype: Its target is not known.

Whoever was chosen for sequencing had shown CD8+CD57+ cell expansion by flow cytometry. Genomic DNA acted as the template from which TCR beta VDJ combination and CDR3 sequence profiling were carried out. TCRdb independently ran MiXCR on the reads; one entry per CDR3 protein. The sample has about 180,000 distinct CDR3 sequences; about 60% are singletons. The CDR3 sequence is 14 residues long. Trimming removed 4 bases at V and 6 bases at J, with 17 bases between. Germline lookup yields CDR1 DFQATT and CDR2 SNEGSKA (reference sequence). The TCR was taken from a human donor with aplastic anemia. V gene TRBV20-1 combines with J gene TRBJ2-3; the D gene is possibly TRBD1 (6 bases). The sequenced sample consisted of sorted CD4+, CD8+, or CD8+CD57+ T cells (not recorded which) from PBMCs. The CDR3 DNA follows: TGCAGTGCTACCCGACAGGCCGCTTTGGATACGCAGTATTTT. Translating it yields CSATRQAALDTQYF.